Listed here are 20 T cell receptor beta chains from one sample, sequenced in a study of cytomegalovirus exposure and HLA in healthy donors. A multiplex PCR was run with 60 Vbeta primers and 13 Jbeta primers. This table comes from immunoSEQ multiplex PCR, and its TCRdb copy is limited to in-frame clones, with some not included. This table holds 100,000 or so clones, around four fifths found once. The sequencing input was PBMCs. The receptors shown here come from a man aged 35 to 55 in good health and CMV-seronegative.

The chain combines TRBV6-5 with TRBJ2-7; D is uncertain. Germline V lookup: CDR1 MNHEY, CDR2 SVGAGI. This CDR3 is 15 amino acids long. The V end was cut by 2 bases, the J end by 6 bases, with 17 bases between. CDR3 in amino acids: CASSYAAGSLGEQYF. Written as DNA, the CDR3 is TGTGCCAGCAGTTACGCGGCTGGCAGCTTGGGCGAGCAGTACTTC.

The chain has TRBV5-8 and TRBJ1-1; D remains unclear. The V gene lost 2 bases and the J gene lost 3 bases, with 11 bases spanning the gap. This CDR3 contains 14 residues. Germline lookup yields CDR1 SGHTS and CDR2 YDEGEE. The CDR3 region is CASSFGRTYTEAFF. CDR3 DNA: TGTGCCAGCAGCTTTGGAAGGACTTACACTGAAGCTTTCTTT.

This clone came up a few times. This chain links TRBV5-1 with TRBJ2-7; D perhaps matches TRBD2 (6 bases). Germline V gives CDR1 SGHRS, CDR2 YFSETQ. The CDR3 sequence is 12 residues long. Trimming left V 1 base short and J 6 bases short, with 8 bases between. CDR3 in DNA: TGCGCCAGCAGCTTGCAGGGAGGCGAGCAGTACTTC. The encoded protein is CASSLQGGEQYF.

The chain uses TRBV11-2 and TRBJ2-5; 12 bases match TRBD1. The J call may be in error: the DNA end matches TRBJ2-7 better. Germline V gene data show CDR1 as SGHAT and CDR2 as FQNNGV. The CDR3 consists of 14 residues. The CDR3 nucleotides read TGTGCCAGCAGCTCCGGGACAGGGGGCTCCGAGCAGTACTTC. This encodes CASSSGTGGSEQYF.

The chain recombines TRBV19 with TRBJ2-3, with D unresolved. The CDR3 loop spans 13 amino acids. Trimming shortened V by 3 bases and J by 4 bases, and 8 bases separated the two germline ends. Looked up from germline, CDR1 is LNHDA and CDR2 is SQIVND (reference sequence). This CDR3 is CASSIAAADTQYF. In nucleotides, the CDR3 is TGTGCCAGTAGTATTGCGGCAGCAGATACGCAGTATTTT.

The rearrangement joins TRBV28 to TRBJ2-6; unclear D gene. Trimming cost V 3 bases and J 2 bases, with 8 bases left between them. The CDR3 length is 15 residues. Looked up from germline, CDR1 is MDHEN and CDR2 is SYDVKM. As DNA, the CDR3 is TGTGCCAGCAGTTTGGCAGGAACTGGGGCCAACGTCCTGACTTTC. Residues: CASSLAGTGANVLTF.

This rearrangement joins TRBV5-1 to TRBJ2-5, with D maybe TRBD1 (6 bases). The CDR3 is 14 residues long. CDR1 is SGHRS and CDR2 is YFSETQ in the germline V gene. With 4 bases removed from V and 1 base from J, the gap between germline ends came to 11 bases. The chain's CDR3 is CASSPRTAQETQYF. The CDR3 nucleotides are TGCGCCAGCAGCCCCCGGACAGCCCAAGAGACCCAGTACTTC.

The J gene is TRBJ2-5, the V gene TRBV18, with 16 positions matching TRBD2. The end of the DNA aligns better with TRBJ2-7, so the J call may be wrong. CDR1 and CDR2 from the germline V gene are KGHSH and LQKENI. CDR3 length: 18 residues. For the CDR3, the DNA is TGTGCCAGCTCACCGGGACTAGCGGGGGGGCTGGCTAGCTACGAGCAGTACTTC. Protein product: CASSPGLAGGLASYEQYF.

The chain uses TRBV16 and TRBJ2-3, with 9 bases identical to TRBD1. The trim removed 2 bases at V and 6 bases at J, leaving 12 bases unmatched. This CDR3 spans 17 amino acids. CDR1 KGHSY and CDR2 FQNENV come from the germline V gene. This CDR3 is CASSQQGLGTGTDTQYF. CDR3 DNA: TGTGCCAGCAGCCAACAGGGCCTCGGGACAGGGACGGATACGCAGTATTTT.

This clone was detected a few times. The chain links TRBV30 to TRBJ1-2; no definite D call. The length of the CDR3 is 12 residues. The V end lost 7 bases, the J end lost 5 bases, and 14 bases lay between the germline ends. In germline, CDR1 is GTSNPN, CDR2 SVGIG (reference sequence). The CDR3, as DNA: TGTGCCTCTGATCCAGGTTATTATGGCTACACCTTC. This gives the protein CASDPGYYGYTF. The complete variable domain, with remaining parts taken from reference TRBV30 and TRBJ1-2, reads SQTIHQWPATLVQPVGSPLSLECTVEGTSNPNLYWYRQAAGRGLQLLFYSVGIGQISSEVPQNLSASRPQDRQFILSSKKLLLSDSGFYLCASDPGYYGYTFGSGTRLTVV.

The chain employs TRBV29-1 and TRBJ1-6; 7 bases line up with TRBD1. The germline V gene encodes CDR1 SQVTM and CDR2 ANQGSEA. The CDR3 has 12 amino acids. Here the CDR3 reads CGTGTDNSPLHF. CDR3 DNA sequence: TGCGGTACCGGGACAGATAATTCACCCCTCCACTTT.

The chain uses TRBV5-6 and TRBJ2-5; TRBD2 agrees at 7 bases. After removal of 2 bases from V and 5 bases from J, the junction contained 3 bases not matched to a gene. This CDR3 has 13 amino acids. In germline, CDR1 is SGHDT, CDR2 YYEEEE. The CDR3 DNA is TGTGCCAGCAGCTTCGGAGCGGGGGAGACCCAGTACTTC. It yields the protein CASSFGAGETQYF. Using reference TRBV5-6 and TRBJ2-5 for the parts outside the CDR3, the full variable domain is DAGVTQSPTHLIKTRGQQVTLRCSPKSGHDTVSWYQQALGQGPQFIFQYYEEEERQRGNFPDRFSGHQFPNYSSELNVNALLLGDSALYLCASSFGAGETQYFGPGTRLLVL.

This chain joins TRBV6-6 and TRBJ2-5, with 9 bases that match TRBD2. Losses at the gene ends were 6 bases for V and 5 bases for J; bases not matched to a gene: 7. The CDR3 runs to 14 residues. From germline, CDR1 is MNHNY and CDR2 SVGAGI (reference sequence). CDR3 nucleotide sequence: TGTGCCAGCAGGCCCGCGGGGGGGGTGGAGACCCAGTACTTC. Its translation: CASRPAGGVETQYF.

This chain links TRBV11-2 with TRBJ2-7, with D possibly TRBD2 on 5 matching bases. The germline V gene encodes CDR1 SGHAT and CDR2 FQNNGV. This CDR3 spans 13 amino acids. The germline V and J ends were trimmed by 1 base and 6 bases, with 10 bases remaining between them. CDR3 in DNA: TGTGCCAGCAGCTTAGTGGAGGATCTCGAGCAGTACTTC. It translates to CASSLVEDLEQYF.

The genes are TRBV15 and TRBJ1-1; D remains unclear. The length of the CDR3 is 12 residues. Per the germline V gene, CDR1 is LNHNV and CDR2 is YYDKDF (reference sequence). The V and J ends lost 0 bases and 5 bases respectively, with 4 bases between them. The CDR3 DNA is TGTGCCACCAGCAGAGACGTGACTGAAGCTTTCTTT. This translates into CATSRDVTEAFF. Full variable domain (rest looked up from reference TRBV15 and TRBJ1-1): DAMVIQNPRYQVTQFGKPVTLSCSQTLNHNVMYWYQQKSSQAPKLLFHYYDKDFNNEADTPDNFQSRRPNTSFCFLDIRSPGLGDTAMYLCATSRDVTEAFFGQGTRLTVV.

The chain carries TRBV7-3 and TRBJ1-6; 7 bases are shared with TRBD1. Germline CDR1 reads SGHTA; CDR2 reads FQGTGA. V was clipped by 6 bases and J by 7 bases; unmatched bases: 6. This CDR3 is built from 14 residues. The CDR3 nucleotides read TGTGCCAGCAGTTCCGGGACAGCAAATTCACCCCTCCACTTT. It translates to CASSSGTANSPLHF.

This chain links TRBV6-5 with TRBJ2-1; D possibly corresponds to TRBD2 (6 bases). V was pared by 2 bases and J by 0 bases, with 8 bases between. Germline assignment: CDR1 MNHEY and CDR2 SVGAGI. The CDR3 consists of 15 residues. The DNA for the CDR3 is TGTGCCAGCAGTTACGGGGGAGGCTCCTACAATGAGCAGTTCTTC. Translated: CASSYGGGSYNEQFF.

J is TRBJ2-2 and V is TRBV5-1, with D tentatively TRBD1 (5 bases). This CDR3 is built from 14 residues. The V end was cut by 4 bases, the J end by 3 bases, with 10 bases between. Germline loops: CDR1 SGHRS, CDR2 YFSETQ. DNA of the CDR3: TGCGCCAGCAGCCTAGACAGCTACACCGGGGAGCTGTTTTTT. Amino acids: CASSLDSYTGELFF.

The J gene is TRBJ2-7, the V gene TRBV5-6; 10 bases line up with TRBD1. From germline, CDR1 is SGHDT and CDR2 YYEEEE. This CDR3 contains 16 residues. V shed 1 base and J 3 bases; nucleotides not matched to a gene: 7. CDR3 sequence (DNA): TGTGCCAGCAGCTTGAGGGCGACAGGGGGCTTCTACGAGCAGTACTTC. Amino acid sequence: CASSLRATGGFYEQYF.

The chain combines TRBV6-1 with TRBJ2-5; 7 nucleotides match TRBD2. Trimming took 1 base from V and 5 from J; bases not matched to a gene: 4. The CDR3 is 14 residues long. Germline V CDR1 and CDR2: MNHNS, SASEGT. Written as DNA, the CDR3 is TGTGCCAGCAGTGAAGTGGGGGGGTCGGAGACCCAGTACTTC. It codes for CASSEVGGSETQYF.